This T cell receptor beta chain was identified in a study of CD8 T cells in Susac syndrome. Reverse transcription used about 0.45 to 1 ug RNA and random hexamers. One entry per CDR3 protein, called by TCRdb with MiXCR from the immunoSEQ multiplex PCR reads. The table shows around 200,000 distinct CDR3 sequences, with approximately 96% occurring only once. Germline loops: CDR1 SGHDT, CDR2 YYEEEE. The CDR3 loop spans 15 amino acids. The trim removed 4 bases at V and 2 bases at J, leaving 9 bases unmatched. About this clonotype itself: Antigen: not known.

Whole-study findings and limits: Clonal expansion was missing from Susac syndrome CD4+ T cell repertoires.

This receptor was taken from a human donor with Susac syndrome. This sequence joins TRBV5-6 and TRBJ2-7, with 7 nucleotides matching TRBD1. The sample was CD4+ T cells from PBMCs. This CDR3 reads CASSGGWTGAYEQYF. The CDR3 nucleotides are TGTGCCAGCAGCGGCGGGTGGACAGGAGCCTACGAGCAGTACTTC. Complete variable domain (other parts from reference TRBV5-6 and TRBJ2-7): DAGVTQSPTHLIKTRGQQVTLRCSPKSGHDTVSWYQQALGQGPQFIFQYYEEEERQRGNFPDRFSGHQFPNYSSELNVNALLLGDSALYLCASSGGWTGAYEQYFGPGTRLTVT.